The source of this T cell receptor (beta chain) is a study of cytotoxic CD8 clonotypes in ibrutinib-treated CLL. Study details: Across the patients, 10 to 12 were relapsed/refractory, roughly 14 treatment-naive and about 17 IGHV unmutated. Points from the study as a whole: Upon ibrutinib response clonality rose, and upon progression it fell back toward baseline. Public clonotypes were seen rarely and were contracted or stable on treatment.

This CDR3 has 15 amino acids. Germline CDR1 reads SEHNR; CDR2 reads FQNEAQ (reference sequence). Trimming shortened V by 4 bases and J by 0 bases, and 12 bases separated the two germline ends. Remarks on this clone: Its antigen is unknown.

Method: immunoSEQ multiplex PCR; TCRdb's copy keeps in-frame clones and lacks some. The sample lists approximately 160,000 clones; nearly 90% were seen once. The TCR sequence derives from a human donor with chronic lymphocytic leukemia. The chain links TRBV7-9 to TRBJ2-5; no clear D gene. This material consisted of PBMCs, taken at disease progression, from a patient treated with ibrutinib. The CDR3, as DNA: TGTGCCAGCAGCTCCGAAGACGACTACCAAGAGACCCAGTACTTC. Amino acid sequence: CASSSEDDYQETQYF.